This TCR beta chain appears in the sequencing data of a study of blood T cell repertoires in COVID-19. TCRdb keeps only in-frame clones here, not all; method: immunoSEQ multiplex PCR. The sample includes 70,000 to 100,000 clones, roughly 85% of them seen just once. Trimming shortened V by 2 bases and J by 9 bases, and 17 bases separated the two germline ends. Per germline, CDR1 LNHDA and CDR2 SQIVND (reference sequence). The CDR3 runs 15 residues. Source material: peripheral blood. The TCR originated in a human donor in a cohort sampled during active COVID-19. V is TRBV19 and J is TRBJ2-1; perhaps TRBD1 as D (6 bases). The CDR3 region has the DNA TGTGCCAGTAGTATATCTTCCCAGGGGATGGGTGAGCAGTTCTTC. The encoded protein is CASSISSQGMGEQFF.